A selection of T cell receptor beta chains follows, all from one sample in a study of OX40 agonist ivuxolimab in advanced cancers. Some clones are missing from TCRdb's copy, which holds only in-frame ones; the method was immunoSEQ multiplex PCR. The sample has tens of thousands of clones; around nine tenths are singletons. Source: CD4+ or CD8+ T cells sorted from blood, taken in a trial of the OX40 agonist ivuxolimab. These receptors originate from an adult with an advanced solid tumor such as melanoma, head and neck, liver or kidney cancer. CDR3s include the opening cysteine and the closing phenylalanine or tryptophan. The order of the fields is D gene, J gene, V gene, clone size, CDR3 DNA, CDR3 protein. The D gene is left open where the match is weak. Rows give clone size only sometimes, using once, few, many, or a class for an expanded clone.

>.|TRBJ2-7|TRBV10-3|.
TGTGCCATCGGAAACGGGTCGGTCTACGAGCAGTACTTC
CAIGNGSVYEQYF
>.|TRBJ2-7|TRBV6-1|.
TGTGCCAGCAGTGAGGCCGGGGTTATCTACGAGCAGTACTTC
CASSEAGVIYEQYF
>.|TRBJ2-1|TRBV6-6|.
TGTGCCAGCAGTTACCGGGGGTACAATGAGCAGTTCTTC
CASSYRGYNEQFF
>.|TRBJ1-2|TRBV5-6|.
TGTGCCAGCAGCGCCCGGACGGGTAACTATGGCTACACCTTC
CASSARTGNYGYTF
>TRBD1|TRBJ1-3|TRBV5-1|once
TGCGCCAGCAGCTTCGGGACAGGGGTTGGAAACACCATATATTTT
CASSFGTGVGNTIYF
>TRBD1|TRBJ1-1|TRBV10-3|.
TGTGCCATCAGTGCAACAGGGGGTGCCAACACTGAAGCTTTCTTT
CAISATGGANTEAFF
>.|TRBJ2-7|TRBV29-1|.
TGCAGCGTTGCGGGACCGCGGGAGCAGTACTTC
CSVAGPREQYF
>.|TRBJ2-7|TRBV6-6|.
TGTGCCAGCAGTAACCCCGGGCCAGCGGACGAGCAGTACTTC
CASSNPGPADEQYF
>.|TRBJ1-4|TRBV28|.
TGTGCCAGCCTAAGGAGGACTAATGAAAAACTGTTTTTT
CASLRRTNEKLFF
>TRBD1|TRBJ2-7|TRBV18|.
TGTGCCAGCTCACTTGACAGGGGTTCCTACGAGCAGTACTTC
CASSLDRGSYEQYF
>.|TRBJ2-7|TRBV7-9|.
TGTGCCAGCAGCTCACAACTAGAGCAGTACTTC
CASSSQLEQYF
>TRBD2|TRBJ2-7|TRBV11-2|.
TGTGCCAGCAGCCACCGGCTGGTGGGAATAGAGGGAGGGCACTACGAGCAGTACTTC
CASSHRLVGIEGGHYEQYF
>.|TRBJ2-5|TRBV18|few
TGTGCCAGCTCACCGCTTAACAGGGAAGAGACCCAGTACTTC
CASSPLNREETQYF
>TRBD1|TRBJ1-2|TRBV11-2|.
TGTGCCAGCAGCCCGAGCCTCTCACAGGGGGATAACTATGGCTACACCTTC
CASSPSLSQGDNYGYTF
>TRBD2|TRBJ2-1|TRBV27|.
TGTGCCAGCAGTTTGGTAGCGGGAGGGCCCAGGGATGAGCAGTTCTTC
CASSLVAGGPRDEQFF
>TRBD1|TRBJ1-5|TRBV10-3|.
TGTGCCATCAGTGAGTCTTTGGGACAGGGAAACAATCAGCCCCAGCATTTT
CAISESLGQGNNQPQHF
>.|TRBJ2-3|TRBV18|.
TGTGCCAGCTCACCGCCGGGGCGGGCGCAGTATTTT
CASSPPGRAQYF
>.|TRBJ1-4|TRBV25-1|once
TGTGCCAGCAGTGAGACGCGAATGGGGGGCGTTGAAAAACTGTTTTTT
CASSETRMGGVEKLFF
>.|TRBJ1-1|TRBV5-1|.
TGCGCCAGCAGCTTAACACAGGGTAGGGACACTGAAGCTTTCTTT
CASSLTQGRDTEAFF
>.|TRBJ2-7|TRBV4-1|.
TGCGCCAGCAGCCAAGTTAGGAGCTCCTACGAGCAGTACTTC
CASSQVRSSYEQYF
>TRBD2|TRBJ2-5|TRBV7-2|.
TGTGCCAGCAGCCGCGGGACTAGCGGGGGGCCCGAGACCCAGTACTTC
CASSRGTSGGPETQYF
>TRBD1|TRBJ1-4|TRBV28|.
TGTGCCAGCAGGACAGGGGGCGGGGGTCCGATTGGAAAACTGTTTTTT
CASRTGGGGPIGKLFF
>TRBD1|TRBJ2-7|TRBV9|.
TGTGCCAGCAGCGTAGGTCAGGGGGCTGTATACGAGCAGTACTTC
CASSVGQGAVYEQYF
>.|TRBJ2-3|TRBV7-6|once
TGTGCCAGCAGCCCAACCCCGTCTCGCACAGATACGCAGTATTTT
CASSPTPSRTDTQYF
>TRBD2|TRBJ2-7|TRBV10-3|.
TGTGCCATCAGTGTGCTTAGCGGGGGACCCTACGAGCAGTACTTC
CAISVLSGGPYEQYF
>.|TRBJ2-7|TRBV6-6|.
TGTGCCAGCAGTTGGGACCCGTCCTACGAGCAGTACTTC
CASSWDPSYEQYF
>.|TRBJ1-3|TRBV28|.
TGTGCCAGCAGTCCTGGGGGGCACGCGACCTCTGGAAACACCATATATTTT
CASSPGGHATSGNTIYF
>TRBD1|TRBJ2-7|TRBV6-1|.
TGTGCCAGCAGTGAGGGACAGGGGGTTTTTAGCGAGCAGTACTTC
CASSEGQGVFSEQYF
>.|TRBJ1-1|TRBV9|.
TGTGCCAGCAGCGTAGGGGGACCCGAGGGGACTGAAGCTTTCTTT
CASSVGGPEGTEAFF
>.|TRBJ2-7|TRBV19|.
TGTGCCAGTAGTCCCGGGAGCGGTAAAATCTACGAGCAGTACTTC
CASSPGSGKIYEQYF
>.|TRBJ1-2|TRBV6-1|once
TGTGCCAGCGACGCAAGGGGGTTAAACTATGGCTACACCTTC
CASDARGLNYGYTF
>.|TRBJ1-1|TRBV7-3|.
TGTGCCAGCAGCGTACAGGGGAACACTGAAGCTTTCTTT
CASSVQGNTEAFF
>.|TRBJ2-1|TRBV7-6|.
TGTGCCAGCGGGCCCTACAATGAGCAGTTCTTC
CASGPYNEQFF
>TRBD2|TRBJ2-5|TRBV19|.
TGTGCCAGTAGCTCCGGACTAGCCGGAGAGACCCAGTACTTC
CASSSGLAGETQYF
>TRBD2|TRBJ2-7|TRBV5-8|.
TGTGCCAGCGAGCTTCCTACGGGAGGCCTTAGCTACGAGCAGTACTTC
CASELPTGGLSYEQYF
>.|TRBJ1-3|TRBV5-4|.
TGTGCCAGCAGCTTGGAAGTCTCTGGAAACACCATATATTTT
CASSLEVSGNTIYF
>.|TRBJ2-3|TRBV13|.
TGTGCCAGCAGCCCGAAGGGGGTACGGGATACGCAGTATTTT
CASSPKGVRDTQYF
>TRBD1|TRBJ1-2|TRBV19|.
TGTGCCAGTAGTATTTCTGCCTCGGGACAGTCCTATGGCTACACCTTC
CASSISASGQSYGYTF
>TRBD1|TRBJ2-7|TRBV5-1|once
TGCGCCAGCAGCCCAATCACAGGGGAAGACGAGCAGTACTTC
CASSPITGEDEQYF
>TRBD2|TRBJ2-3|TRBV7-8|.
TGTGCCAGCAGCTCTACCGGGAGGGGTTTAGGAGATACGCAGTATTTT
CASSSTGRGLGDTQYF
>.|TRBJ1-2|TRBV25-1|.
TGTGCCAGCAGTGAACGGGGTAACTATGGCTACACCTTC
CASSERGNYGYTF
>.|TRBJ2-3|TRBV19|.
TGTGCCAGTAGACCCTTCCTGGGAGGGGGGCGCGTCACAGATACGCAGTATTTT
CASRPFLGGGRVTDTQYF
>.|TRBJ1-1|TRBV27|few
TGTGCCAGCAGTTTATCGAGTCTGGGCACTGAAGCTTTCTTT
CASSLSSLGTEAFF